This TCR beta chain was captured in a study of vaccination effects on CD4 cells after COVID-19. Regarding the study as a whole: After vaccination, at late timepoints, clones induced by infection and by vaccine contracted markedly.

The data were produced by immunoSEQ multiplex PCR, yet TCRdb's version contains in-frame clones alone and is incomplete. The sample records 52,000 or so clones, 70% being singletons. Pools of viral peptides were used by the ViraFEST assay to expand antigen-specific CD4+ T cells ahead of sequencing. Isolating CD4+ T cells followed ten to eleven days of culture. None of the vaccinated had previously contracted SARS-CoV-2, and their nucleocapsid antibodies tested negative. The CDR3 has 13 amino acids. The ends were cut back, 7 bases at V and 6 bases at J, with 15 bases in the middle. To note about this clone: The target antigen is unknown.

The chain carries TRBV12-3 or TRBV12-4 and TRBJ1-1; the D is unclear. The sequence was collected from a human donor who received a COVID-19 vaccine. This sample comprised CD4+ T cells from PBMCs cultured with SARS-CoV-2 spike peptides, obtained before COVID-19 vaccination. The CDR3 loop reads CASKLLTVPEAFF. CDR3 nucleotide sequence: TGTGCCAGCAAATTGCTGACTGTCCCTGAAGCTTTCTTT.